What follows describes a single T cell receptor (beta chain). The entry originates in a study of blood T cell repertoires in COVID-19. The overall study: COVID-19 samples collected from the United States, Italy and Spain covered acute and convalescent phases.

In the original processing: Cell counts per sample came from amplifying reference gene primers. This table comes from immunoSEQ multiplex PCR, and its TCRdb copy is limited to in-frame clones, with some not included. Clone size and the V and J calls come from that table; the DNA yielded D and trimming. The data hold around 270,000 clones, with 88% observed a single time. Per germline, CDR1 SGHAT and CDR2 FQNNGV. V lost 2 bases to trimming and J lost 6 bases; unmatched junction nucleotides: 19. The CDR3 loop spans 18 amino acids. The V gene is TRBV11-2, the J gene TRBJ2-7, with TRBD1 identical over 7 bases. This TCR was recovered from a man in his sixties who had recovered from COVID-19. The source material was peripheral blood. The CDR3 region is CASSLTGTAISSLPEQYF. As DNA, the CDR3 is TGTGCCAGCAGCTTAACCGGGACAGCAATCTCCTCCCTTCCCGAGCAGTACTTC.